Each of the 17 T cell receptor beta chains below was sequenced from the same sample in a study of beta chain features in type 1 diabetes. cDNA synthesis used the whole RNA isolate, giving expressed TCRB sequences. Generated by immunoSEQ multiplex PCR, the TCRdb table keeps only in-frame clones and is missing some. The sample lists about 40,000 clones; 50% were seen once. The sequenced sample was stem cell memory CD4+ T cells from blood. These receptors originate from a woman aged 30 to 39 in good health.

This chain joins TRBV7-2 and TRBJ2-7; 7 nucleotides line up with TRBD1. V was pared by 0 bases and J by 4 bases, with 12 bases of the junction left unmatched. Germline V CDR1 and CDR2: SGHTA, FQGNSA. The CDR3 spans 17 residues. CDR3 bases: TGTGCCAGCAGCTTAGCGGTCGGGACAGCGAATGGGTACGAGCAGTACTTC. Its translation is CASSLAVGTANGYEQYF.

This clone showed up just once. The DNA of the CDR3 is TGTGCCAGCAGCGGACTGTACAATGAGCAGTTCTTC. This encodes CASSGLYNEQFF. The chain combines TRBV2 with TRBJ2-1; D is perhaps TRBD2 (5 bases). The CDR3 runs to 12 residues. V was trimmed by 6 bases and J by 4 bases, leaving 7 bases between them. Germline values: CDR1 SNHLY, CDR2 FYNNEI.

The J gene is TRBJ2-3, the V gene TRBV29-1; tentative D call: TRBD2 (5 bases). The CDR3 totals 13 residues. Deletions cut 2 bases from V and 1 base from J, with 7 bases between. Germline CDR1 and CDR2: SQVTM and ANQGSEA. As DNA, the CDR3 is TGCAGCGTTGAAACGCGGGGCACAGATACGCAGTATTTT. Translation: CSVETRGTDTQYF.

This chain links TRBV5-4 with TRBJ2-1, with 13 nucleotides matching TRBD2. V lost 0 bases to trimming and J lost 3 bases; unmatched junction nucleotides: 3. This CDR3 contains 17 residues. Per germline, CDR1 SGHNT and CDR2 YYREEE (reference sequence). This CDR3 is CASSLATSGRIYNEQFF. In DNA form, the CDR3 reads TGTGCCAGCAGCTTGGCGACTAGCGGGAGGATCTACAATGAGCAGTTCTTC. The complete variable domain, with remaining parts taken from reference TRBV5-4 and TRBJ2-1, reads ETGVTQSPTHLIKTRGQQVTLRCSSQSGHNTVSWYQQALGQGPQFIFQYYREEENGRGNFPPRFSGLQFPNYSSELNVNALELDDSALYLCASSLATSGRIYNEQFFGPGTRLTVL.

CDR3 sequence: CASSLAVSTDTQYF. CDR3 DNA sequence: TGTGCCAGCAGTTTAGCGGTTAGCACAGATACGCAGTATTTT. This sequence joins TRBV6-5 and TRBJ2-3, with a tentative D call TRBD2 (6 bases). Trimming took 4 bases from V and 0 from J, leaving 8 bases between them. The CDR3 has 14 amino acids. The germline V gene has CDR1 MNHEY and CDR2 SVGAGI.

The chain has TRBV28 and TRBJ2-2; D is unresolved. The ends were cut back, 9 bases at V and 2 bases at J, with 10 bases in the middle. CDR3 length: 13 residues. The germline V gene has CDR1 MDHEN and CDR2 SYDVKM. The CDR3 nucleotides are TGTGCCAGTCTGAAGCCCAACACCGGGGAGCTGTTTTTT. Amino acids: CASLKPNTGELFF.

This clone was recorded only once. V and J are TRBV7-2 and TRBJ2-7, with TRBD1 matching 10 bases. The J segment lost 2 bases and the V segment lost 5 bases, leaving 3 bases of the junction unmatched. The CDR3 runs to 14 residues. Germline V CDR1 and CDR2: SGHTA, FQGNSA. The CDR3 coding sequence is TGTGCCAGCAGCCCGACAGGGGGCCCCTACGAGCAGTACTTC. Its translation: CASSPTGGPYEQYF.

The J gene is TRBJ2-5, the V gene TRBV10-3, with 10 bases identical to TRBD2. The CDR3 sequence is 15 residues long. The germline V gene has CDR1 ENHRY and CDR2 SYGVKD. Trimming cost V 2 bases and J 5 bases; bases outside gene matches: 5. CDR3 in amino acids: CAISEGGTSDETQYF. CDR3 in DNA: TGTGCCATCAGTGAGGGGGGGACTAGCGATGAGACCCAGTACTTC.

Only one count was recorded for this clone. This chain connects TRBV7-6 to TRBJ2-2, with 15 bases fitting TRBD2. The V and J ends lost 0 bases and 5 bases, in that order; junction bases with no gene match: 7. CDR1 and CDR2 (germline): SGHVS, FNYEAQ. This CDR3 is built from 19 residues. The CDR3 reads CASSLAGLAGGPKTGELFF. DNA of the CDR3: TGTGCCAGCAGCTTAGCAGGACTAGCGGGAGGGCCTAAGACCGGGGAGCTGTTTTTT.

The genes are TRBV5-1 and TRBJ2-3, with a possible D match to TRBD1 (6 bases). The germline CDR1 and CDR2 sequences are SGHRS and YFSETQ. The CDR3 is 14 residues long. V lost 0 bases to trimming and J lost 3 bases, with 8 bases between them. This CDR3 reads CASSLDRATDTQYF. As DNA, the CDR3 is TGCGCCAGCAGCTTGGACAGGGCGACAGATACGCAGTATTTT.

V is TRBV12-5 and J is TRBJ2-2, with a weak D call TRBD2 (6 bases). This CDR3 is built from 18 residues. V gave up 0 bases and J gave up 5 bases, with 19 bases separating them. Per germline, CDR1 LGHNT and CDR2 FRNRAP. CDR3 in amino acids: CASGLVLGQGGLTGELFF. In DNA form, the CDR3 reads TGTGCTAGTGGTTTGGTACTTGGGCAGGGAGGTTTGACCGGGGAGCTGTTTTTT.

The chain carries TRBV5-4 and TRBJ2-3; D not resolved. Germline V gives CDR1 SGHNT, CDR2 YYREEE (reference sequence). The CDR3 has 13 residues. V was pared by 0 bases and J by 3 bases, with 5 bases between. The CDR3 DNA is TGTGCCAGCAGCTTGGCCGGTACAGATACGCAGTATTTT. It specifies CASSLAGTDTQYF.

This clone appeared a few times. The V call is TRBV29-1, the J call TRBJ2-3, with TRBD2 matching over 9 bases. Germline loops: CDR1 SQVTM, CDR2 ANQGSEA. CDR3 length equals 14 residues. V lost 4 bases, J lost 4 bases, and 6 bases stayed unmatched. The CDR3 DNA sequence: TGCAGCGTTGCTGCGGGAGGGATGGCAGATACGCAGTATTTT. Amino acids: CSVAAGGMADTQYF.

The chain uses TRBV7-3 and TRBJ1-1; TRBD1 agrees at 8 bases. CDR1 and CDR2 (germline): SGHTA, FQGTGA. With V trimmed by 5 bases and J by 0 bases, 8 bases remained unmatched. CDR3 length equals 16 residues. The CDR3 nucleotides are TGTGCCAGCAGCCAAGCCCGGACAGGGATGAACACTGAAGCTTTCTTT. This codes for CASSQARTGMNTEAFF.

The CDR3 coding sequence is TGTGCCAGCAGTCCCGGGGGGGCCTCCTACGAGCAGTACTTC. Its protein product is CASSPGGASYEQYF. The chain employs TRBV28 and TRBJ2-7; 8 bases are a match to TRBD2. The V segment lost 5 bases and the J segment 0 bases; nucleotides outside the gene matches: 3. This CDR3 has 14 amino acids. Germline-derived CDR1 and CDR2 are MDHEN and SYDVKM.

This clone occurred a few times. V is TRBV5-6 and J is TRBJ2-7; D unresolved. Germline lookup yields CDR1 SGHDT and CDR2 YYEEEE. Trimming shortened V by 5 bases and J by 0 bases, and 12 bases separated the two germline ends. CDR3 size: 14 residues. The CDR3 region has the DNA TGTGCCAGCAGGAGTAGATTCCGCTCCTACGAGCAGTACTTC. Amino acid sequence: CASRSRFRSYEQYF.

The chain has TRBV5-5 and TRBJ2-1, with TRBD2 identical over 7 bases. J gave up 1 base and V 4 bases, and 5 bases lay outside the gene matches. Germline CDR1 is SGHKS and CDR2 is YYEKEE (reference sequence). The CDR3 totals 15 residues. The chain's CDR3 is CASSGGGSSYNEQFF. CDR3 DNA: TGTGCCAGCAGCGGGGGGGGGAGTTCCTACAATGAGCAGTTCTTC.